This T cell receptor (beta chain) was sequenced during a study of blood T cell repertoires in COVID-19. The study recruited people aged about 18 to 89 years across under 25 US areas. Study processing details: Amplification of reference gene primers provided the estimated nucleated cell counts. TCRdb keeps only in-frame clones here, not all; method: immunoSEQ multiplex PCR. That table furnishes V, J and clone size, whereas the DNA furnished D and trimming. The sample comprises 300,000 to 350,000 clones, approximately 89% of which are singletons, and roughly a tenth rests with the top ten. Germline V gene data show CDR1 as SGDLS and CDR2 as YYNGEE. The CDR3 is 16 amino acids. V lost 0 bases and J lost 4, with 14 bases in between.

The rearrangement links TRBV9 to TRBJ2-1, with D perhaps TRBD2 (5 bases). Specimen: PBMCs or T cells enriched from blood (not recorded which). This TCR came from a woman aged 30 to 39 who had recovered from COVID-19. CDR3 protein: CASSVGEGRIYNEQFF. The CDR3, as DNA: TGTGCCAGCAGCGTAGGAGAGGGCCGTATATACAATGAGCAGTTCTTC.